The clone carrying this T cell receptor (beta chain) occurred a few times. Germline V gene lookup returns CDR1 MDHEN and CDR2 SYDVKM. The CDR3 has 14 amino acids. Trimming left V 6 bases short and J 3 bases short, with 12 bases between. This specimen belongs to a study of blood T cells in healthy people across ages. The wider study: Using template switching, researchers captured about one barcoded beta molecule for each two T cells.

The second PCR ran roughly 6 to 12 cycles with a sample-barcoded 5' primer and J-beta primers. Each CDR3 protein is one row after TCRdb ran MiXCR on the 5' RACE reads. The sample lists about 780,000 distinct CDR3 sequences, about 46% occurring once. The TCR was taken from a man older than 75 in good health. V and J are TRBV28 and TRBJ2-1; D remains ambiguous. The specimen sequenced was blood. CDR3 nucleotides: TGTGCCAGCAGACAAGAACAGAGCTACAATGAGCAGTTCTTC. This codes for CASRQEQSYNEQFF.